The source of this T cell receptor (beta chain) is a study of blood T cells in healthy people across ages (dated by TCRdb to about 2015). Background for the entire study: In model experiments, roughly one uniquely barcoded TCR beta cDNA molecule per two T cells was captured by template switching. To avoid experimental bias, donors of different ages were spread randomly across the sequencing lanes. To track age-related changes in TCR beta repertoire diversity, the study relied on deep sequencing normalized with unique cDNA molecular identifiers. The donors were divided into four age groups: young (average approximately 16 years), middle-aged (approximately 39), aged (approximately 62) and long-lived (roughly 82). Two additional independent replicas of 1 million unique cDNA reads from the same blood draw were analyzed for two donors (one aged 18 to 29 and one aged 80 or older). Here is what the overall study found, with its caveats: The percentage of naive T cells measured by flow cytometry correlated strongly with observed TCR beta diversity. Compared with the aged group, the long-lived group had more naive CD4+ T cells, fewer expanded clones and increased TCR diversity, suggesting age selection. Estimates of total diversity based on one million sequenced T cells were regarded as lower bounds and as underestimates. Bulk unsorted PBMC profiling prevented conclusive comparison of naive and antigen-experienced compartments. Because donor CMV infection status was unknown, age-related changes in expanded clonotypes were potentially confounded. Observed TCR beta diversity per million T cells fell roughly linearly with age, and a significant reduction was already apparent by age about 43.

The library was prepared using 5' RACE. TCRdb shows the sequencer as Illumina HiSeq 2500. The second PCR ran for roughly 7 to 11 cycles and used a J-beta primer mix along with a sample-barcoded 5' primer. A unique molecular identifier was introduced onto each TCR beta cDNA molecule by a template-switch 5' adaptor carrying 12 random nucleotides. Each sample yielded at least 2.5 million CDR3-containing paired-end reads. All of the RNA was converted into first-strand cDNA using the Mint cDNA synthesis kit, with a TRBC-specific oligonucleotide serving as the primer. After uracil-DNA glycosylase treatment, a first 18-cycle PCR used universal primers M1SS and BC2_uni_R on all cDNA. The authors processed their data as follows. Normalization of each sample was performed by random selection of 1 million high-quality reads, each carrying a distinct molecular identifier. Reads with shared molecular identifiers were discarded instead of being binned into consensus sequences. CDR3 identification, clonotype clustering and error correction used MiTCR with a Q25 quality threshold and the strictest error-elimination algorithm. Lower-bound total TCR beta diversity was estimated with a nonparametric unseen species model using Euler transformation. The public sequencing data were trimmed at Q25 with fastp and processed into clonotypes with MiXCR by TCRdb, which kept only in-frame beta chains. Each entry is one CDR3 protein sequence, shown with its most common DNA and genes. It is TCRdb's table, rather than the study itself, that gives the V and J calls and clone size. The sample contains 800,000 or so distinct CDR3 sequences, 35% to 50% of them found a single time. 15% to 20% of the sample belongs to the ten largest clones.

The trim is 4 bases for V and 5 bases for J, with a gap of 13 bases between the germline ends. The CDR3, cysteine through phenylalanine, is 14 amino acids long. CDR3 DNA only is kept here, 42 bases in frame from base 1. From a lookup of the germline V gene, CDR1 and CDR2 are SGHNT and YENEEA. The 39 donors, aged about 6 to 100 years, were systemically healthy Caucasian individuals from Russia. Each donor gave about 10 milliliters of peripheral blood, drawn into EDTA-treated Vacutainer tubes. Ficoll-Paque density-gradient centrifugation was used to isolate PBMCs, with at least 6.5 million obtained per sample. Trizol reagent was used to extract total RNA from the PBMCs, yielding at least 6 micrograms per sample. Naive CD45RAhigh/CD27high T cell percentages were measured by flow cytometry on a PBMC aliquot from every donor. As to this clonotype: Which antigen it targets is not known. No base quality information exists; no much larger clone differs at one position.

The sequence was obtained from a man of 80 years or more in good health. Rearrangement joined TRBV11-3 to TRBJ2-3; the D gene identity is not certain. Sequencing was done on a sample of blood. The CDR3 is CASSSGLSIDTQYF. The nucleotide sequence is TGTGCCAGCAGCTCGGGCCTGTCGATAGATACGCAGTATTTT. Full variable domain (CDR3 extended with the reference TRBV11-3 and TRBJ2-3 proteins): EAGVVQSPRYKIIEKKQPVAFWCNPISGHNTLYWYLQNLGQGPELLIRYENEEAVDDSQLPKDRFSAERLKGVDSTLKIQPAELGDSAVYLCASSSGLSIDTQYFGPGTRLTVL.